Below, 3 T cell receptor beta chains from the same sample are listed, as sequenced in a study of cytomegalovirus exposure and HLA in healthy donors. It was with 60 Vbeta and 13 Jbeta primers that the PCR ran. Sequencing was performed with immunoSEQ multiplex PCR; in TCRdb, only in-frame clones are kept and a portion is missing. The data show some 120,000 clones, around two thirds seen once. The sequenced sample was PBMCs. The source of these receptors is a woman aged 40 to 50 in good health and CMV-seropositive.

This chain links TRBV4-1 with TRBJ1-2, with a tentative D call TRBD1 (5 bases). The CDR3 contains 13 residues. Trimming took off 3 bases at V and 7 bases at J, with 12 bases between the two ends. The germline gives CDR1 MGHRA, CDR2 YSYEKL. The CDR3 DNA reads as TGCGCCAGCAGCCAGGGGGGTTTGGCTGGCTACACCTTC. Its protein product is CASSQGGLAGYTF.

The genes are TRBV5-1 and TRBJ1-2; 9 nucleotides match TRBD1. Germline values: CDR1 SGHRS, CDR2 YFSETQ. CDR3 length equals 17 residues. The trim removed 4 bases at V and 1 base at J, leaving 11 bases unmatched. The CDR3 DNA reads as TGCGCCAGCAGCCAGGGACAGGGAATCCTTTATAACTATGGCTACACCTTC. This codes for CASSQGQGILYNYGYTF.

The rearrangement uses TRBV5-1 and TRBJ2-7; 13 nucleotides agree with TRBD2. V trimming: 2 bases; J trimming: 4 bases; junction bases outside the gene matches: 12. The CDR3 is 18 residues long. The germline CDR1 and CDR2 sequences are SGHRS and YFSETQ. CDR3 sequence (DNA): TGCGCCAGCAGCTTCGGACTAGCGGGGGTATCCTTCCTATACGAGCAGTACTTC. Encoded protein: CASSFGLAGVSFLYEQYF.